This T cell receptor (beta chain) was profiled in a study of regulatory T cells in long-lasting Graves disease (dated by TCRdb to the early 2020s). Looking at the study overall: In the newly diagnosed Graves' disease group, patients had been taking antithyroid drugs for less than 3 months. Peripheral blood TCR sequencing and RNA sequencing compared persistent Graves' disease patients with newly diagnosed Graves' disease patients. The study took place in China and was registered as a clinical trial. A total of 33 samples underwent TCR sequencing: about 13 from persistent and some 20 from newly diagnosed Graves' disease patients.

Library preparation used multiplex PCR. Sequencing was carried out with an Illumina HiSeq 4000. CDR3 regions were amplified by Arm-PCR with iRepertoire HTBI primers to construct TCR beta libraries. Gel purification was performed on PCR products prior to sequencing. Per the original workflow: A total of 60 to 80 TRBV and 14 TRBJ segments were identified across samples and were used for gene usage analysis of CDR3 amino acid clonotypes. COPE and FqMerger were used to merge filtered high-quality paired reads into contigs. Contigs were aligned with BLAST to IMGT TRBV, TRBD and TRBJ reference genes, and CDR3 was defined per IMGT. Any clonotype with a frequency above 0.1% was counted as a highly expanded clone. Shannon entropy was used to measure repertoire diversity, and the Gini coefficient was used to measure V-J evenness. A clonotype found in more than one individual was treated as public. TCRdb itself trimmed the public reads at Q25 with fastp, ran MiXCR and retained productive beta chains. Identical CDR3 proteins give one entry, which carries the most common genes and DNA. The V and J calls were not made by the authors but by TCRdb's processing. For this sample there are 400,000 to 500,000 distinct CDR3 sequences; around 17% appear just once. Approximately 22% of the sample lies in the top ten.

The germline V gene encodes CDR1 MNHEY and CDR2 SMNVEV (reference sequence). The CDR3 has 14 residues if both end residues are counted. In light of the paper, this sample's time point label describes: newly diagnosed GD, antithyroid drugs for less than 3 months. For both TCR sequencing and RNA sequencing, RNA was extracted from PBMCs in TRIzol. Graves' disease was diagnosed according to American Thyroid Association guidelines. Patients were recruited from an endocrinology department in Xi'an, China. Each patient gave approximately 9 milliliters of peripheral blood, collected in an EDTA anticoagulant tube. PBMCs were isolated by Ficoll Paque Plus density gradient separation without further T cell sorting. An Agilent 2100 Bioanalyzer and agarose gel were used to assess RNA quality, and a NanoDrop 2000 was used to measure RNA concentration. General findings and caveats noted by the study authors: As a limitation, the authors acknowledged that the small sample size may reduce accuracy. Because the primary lesion, thyroid tissue, could not be accessed, the study looked at peripheral blood alone. More public clonotypes were shared among persistent patients (roughly 3,000) than among newly diagnosed patients (roughly 1,000). TRBV28, TRBJ1-2 and TRBJ2-5 were preferentially used in persistent disease, while TRBV20-1 and TRBJ2-1 were favored in newly diagnosed disease. Compared with newly diagnosed patients, persistent Graves' disease patients had lower TCR Shannon entropy and fewer highly expanded clones, which suggests clonal expansion. Sequencing and analysis were restricted to the TCR beta chain.

A word on this clonotype: Its antigen remains unidentified. This may stem from a read error, because a much larger clone lies one nucleotide away. Because the CDR3 is missing its conserved closing phenylalanine or tryptophan, this is likely a read error. The DNA is left out, because the CDR3 cannot be placed on it with certainty; the CDR3 is given as TCRdb lists it.

This same sample was also part of a study on T cells in Graves' hyperthyroidism and ophthalmopathy. From the second report: Graves' hyperthyroidism was defined as stable when no progression to ophthalmopathy occurred over 18 months of follow-up. Hyperthyroidism patients were newly diagnosed, had a disease duration of under 2 months, and were aged 18 to 65 years. Patients with uncontrolled infections, other autoimmune diseases, pregnancy or lactation were excluded. Diagnoses were established on the basis of clinical symptoms, serum thyroxine and TRAb, thyroid ultrasound, and orbital computed tomography. The first round of RT-PCR for the TCR CDR3 was performed with the HTBI primer set and the Qiagen OneStep RT-PCR kit. Most expanded thyroid clonotypes (frequency above 0.001) were also detected in blood, a finding suggesting that blood repertoires may reflect thyroid immune responses. A model built on a 13 V-J signature distinguished ophthalmopathy from stable hyperthyroidism, reaching about 88% sensitivity and approximately 81% specificity in cross-validation and 80%/75% in testing. In validation, the model predicted progression to ophthalmopathy with over 60% sensitivity and approximately 74% specificity, a median of 6.5 months before onset. To identify distinguishing TCR V-J signatures, a discovery cohort of some 100 patients was used, comprising approximately 40 with Graves' ophthalmopathy and some 60 with stable Graves' hyperthyroidism. Prospective prediction of ophthalmopathy was tested in an independent validation cohort of approximately 19 hyperthyroidism patients and around 16 patients who later progressed to ophthalmopathy. The approximately 100 discovery patients were divided at random into training and test sets in a 7:3 ratio. Thyroid tissue and blood T-cell repertoires from six Graves' hyperthyroidism patients were also compared in the study. After blood sampling, hyperthyroidism patients were treated with methimazole at a starting dose of 30 mg daily, and ophthalmopathy patients were treated with high-dose intravenous methylprednisolone. The libraries were constructed in a second round of multiplex PCR and then size-selected and purified. The libraries were sequenced on an Illumina HiSeq2000 using paired-end 100 bp reads. SOAPnuke was used to process the raw data, removing reads that contained adapters or uncalled bases, had a mean Phred below 15, or lacked an exact match to the constant primer or identifier. COPE v1.2.5 was used to merge high-quality paired reads, and clonotypes were defined as unique nucleotide sequences. Clonotypes were aligned to IMGT TRBV, TRBD and TRBJ reference segments using MiTCR v1.1. The analysis included only V-J combinations with a frequency above 0.0001, which together covered around 99% of the repertoires. A TCS score was defined as the ratio between F50 (clonal expansion) and ExV (chaos), using BLOSUM62-based TCRdist between CDR3 peptides within each V-J. Welch's t-statistics and random forest reduced some 510 V-J features to roughly 13, which were used in a naive Bayes classifier (R e1071). No statistical method was used to fix the sample size in advance, and group allocation was not hidden from the investigators. According to the paper, TCR Vbeta CDR3 sequencing was carried out on approximately 140 peripheral blood samples, which came from 40 to 45 ophthalmopathy, approximately 78 hyperthyroidism and about 17 progressor patients.

The sample consisted of peripheral blood mononuclear cells (PBMCs), taken at new diagnosis, from a patient treated with antithyroid drugs. The rearranged segments are TRBV27 and TRBJ2-3; TRBD1, as called in the table, went unchecked against the DNA. The receptor comes from a woman under 30 with Graves disease. Donor details come from another sample of the same person, matched by shared clones. CDR3 protein: CASSPNGGSYEQYS.